This TCR beta chain was documented in a study of blood T cells in healthy people across ages. Samples each yielded at least 5.5 micrograms of total RNA. Then a second PCR, running about 7 to 11 cycles, was carried out with a sample-barcoded 5' primer and a J-beta primer mix. TCRdb ran MiXCR on the 5' RACE reads and lists one entry per CDR3 protein. This table holds some 1,800,000 distinct CDR3 sequences, 39% found once. Germline V gene lookup returns CDR1 ENHRY and CDR2 SYGVKD. The CDR3 covers 12 residues. Trimming stripped 4 bases from V and 5 bases from J, with 6 bases between. The chain joins TRBV10-3 to TRBJ1-5; unclear D gene. The clonotype was recovered from a human donor in good health. Sequencing was carried out using blood. The CDR3 is CAISASDQPQHF. CDR3 in DNA: TGTGCCATCAGTGCCTCGGATCAGCCCCAGCATTTT.